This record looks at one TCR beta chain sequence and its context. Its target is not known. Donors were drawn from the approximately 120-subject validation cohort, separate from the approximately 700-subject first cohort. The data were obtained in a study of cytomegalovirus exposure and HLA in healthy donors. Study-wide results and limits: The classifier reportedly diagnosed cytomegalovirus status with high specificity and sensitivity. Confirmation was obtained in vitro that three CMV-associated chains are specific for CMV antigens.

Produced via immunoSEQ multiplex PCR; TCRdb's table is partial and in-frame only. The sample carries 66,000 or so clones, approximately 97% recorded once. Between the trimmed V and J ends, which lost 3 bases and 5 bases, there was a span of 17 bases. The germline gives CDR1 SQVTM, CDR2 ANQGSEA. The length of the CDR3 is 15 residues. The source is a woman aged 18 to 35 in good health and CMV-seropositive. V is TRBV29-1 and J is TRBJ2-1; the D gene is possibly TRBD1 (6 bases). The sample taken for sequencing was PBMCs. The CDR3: CSVEGAETHDNEQFF. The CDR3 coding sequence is TGCAGCGTTGAGGGGGCGGAGACCCACGACAATGAGCAGTTCTTC.